The 8 T cell receptor beta chains presented below share a single source sample, sequenced in a study of T cells in Graves' hyperthyroidism and ophthalmopathy (dated by TCRdb to the late 2010s). Receptor amplification or capture employed multiplex PCR. The instrument was an Illumina HiSeq 2000. Amplification of TCR beta CDR3 regions was carried out from RNA transcripts. For the first round of RT-PCR on the TCR CDR3, the HTBI primer set was used together with the Qiagen OneStep RT-PCR kit. The public reads were reanalyzed by TCRdb: fastp trimming at Q25, MiXCR alignment, in-frame beta chains only. CDR3 protein duplicates are merged, each entry listing the most common genes and DNA. Counted in this sample were 500,000 to 600,000 distinct CDR3 sequences; just under 20% of them appeared once. In total, the top ten clones hold approximately 50% of the sample. Sequencing input: blood. The receptors stem from a man aged 35-49 years with Graves' ophthalmopathy.

The chain is built from TRBV9 and TRBJ1-6; tentative D call: TRBD1 (6 bases). Germline assignment: CDR1 SGDLS and CDR2 YYNGEE. V was pared by 0 bases and J by 3 bases, with 7 bases between. This CDR3 is 15 amino acids long. The CDR3 DNA reads as TGTGCCAGCAGCGTAGAGGACAGCTATAATTCACCCCTCCACTTT. Encoded protein: CASSVEDSYNSPLHF. The whole variable domain, remainder taken from reference TRBV9 and TRBJ1-6, is DSGVTQTPKHLITATGQRVTLRCSPRSGDLSVYWYQQSLDQGLQFLIQYYNGEERAKGNILERFSAQQFPDLHSELNLSSLELGDSALYFCASSVEDSYNSPLHFGNGTRLTVT.

The chain employs TRBV4-1 and TRBJ1-5; TRBD1 matches 9 bases. This CDR3 is built from 20 residues. Unmatched junction bases numbered 22, after V lost 4 bases and J lost 6 bases. Looked up from germline, CDR1 is MGHRA and CDR2 is YSYEKL. The CDR3 DNA follows: TGCGCCAGCAGCCCTCTCCGGCCCCGGGACAGGGTGAGCGCCTGTCAGCCCCAGCATTTT. Amino acid sequence: CASSPLRPRDRVSACQPQHF.

This clonotype was seen many times. V usage is TRBV11-1 and J usage is TRBJ2-1, with D uncertain. The CDR3 spans 12 residues. CDR1 SGHAT and CDR2 FQDESV come from the germline V gene (reference sequence). V was trimmed by 5 bases and J by 8 bases, leaving 10 bases between them. This CDR3 is CASSLTPDEQFF. The CDR3 DNA follows: TGTGCCAGCAGCCTTACCCCGGATGAGCAGTTCTTC.

This sequence joins TRBV9 and TRBJ1-1; D perhaps matches TRBD1 (5 bases). Trimming removed 6 bases at V and 1 base at J, with 16 bases between. Germline-derived CDR1 and CDR2 are SGDLS and YYNGEE. The CDR3 totals 15 residues. The CDR3 region has the DNA TGTGCCAGCACGGCGGGGGTCACCCAGAACACTGAAGCTTTCTTT. Residues: CASTAGVTQNTEAFF.

The chain carries TRBV3-1 and TRBJ1-3; D is perhaps TRBD1 (5 bases). Between the trimmed V and J ends, which lost 1 base and 0 bases, there was a span of 19 bases. CDR1 and CDR2 from the germline V gene are LGHDT and YNNKEL (reference sequence). The CDR3 length is 19 residues. CDR3 loop: CASSQGSGQTTSSGNTIYF. The CDR3 region has the DNA TGTGCCAGCAGCCAAGGTTCCGGACAAACCACGAGCTCTGGAAACACCATATATTTT.

This clonotype was seen many times. The chain has TRBV28 and TRBJ2-7, with TRBD2 matching 9 bases. Trimming cost V 1 base and J 1 base; bases outside gene matches: 11. The CDR3 length is 18 residues. Germline-derived CDR1 and CDR2 are MDHEN and SYDVKM. The chain's CDR3 is CASSLSPNSAGGSYEQYF. CDR3 in DNA: TGTGCCAGCAGTTTATCCCCTAATTCTGCGGGAGGGTCCTACGAGCAGTACTTC.

This clonotype was found once. J is TRBJ2-5 and V is TRBV6-2 or TRBV6-3, with 7 positions matching TRBD2. Germline assignment: CDR1 MNHEY and CDR2 SVGEGT. V was clipped by 0 bases and J by 2 bases; unmatched bases: 3. CDR3 length equals 15 residues. CDR3 bases: TGTGCCAGCAGTTACTCCGGACTAGTTCAAGAGACCCAGTACTTC. It specifies CASSYSGLVQETQYF.

This clonotype has only one observation. V gene TRBV29-1 combines with J gene TRBJ2-3, with D possibly being TRBD1 (6 bases). From germline, CDR1 is SQVTM and CDR2 ANQGSEA. V lost 2 bases to trimming and J lost 2 bases, with 23 bases between them. This CDR3 is built from 18 residues. CDR3 in amino acids: CSVESIGGEQKATDTQYF. The CDR3 DNA sequence: TGCAGCGTTGAATCGATAGGGGGAGAACAGAAGGCCACAGATACGCAGTATTTT.